This is a list of T cell receptor delta chains from one sample in a study of Vδ1+ human thymocytes. TCRdb reanalysed the multiplex PCR reads via CATT. Of around 23,000 delta-chain clones listed, around 7.4% were seen once; the top ten hold 0.8% to 1%. Material for sequencing was Vdelta1+ gamma-delta thymocytes from the thymus. These TCRs come from a girl under three years old who had congenital heart surgery. The CDR3 runs from the conserved cysteine through the conserved F or W. D genes are given only for firm matches. Not every row has a clone size; where given, it reads once, few, many or a size class.

size	V	D	length	J	DNA	CDR3
-	TRDV1	-	15	TRDJ1	TGTGCTCTTGGGGAACTTTGCCCGTACACCGATAAACTCATCTTT	CALGELCPYTDKLIF
-	TRDV1	-	20	TRDJ1	TGTGCTCTTGGGGAGGTCACCCTTCCTATGCTGGGGGTGTACACCGATAAACTCATCTTT	CALGEVTLPMLGVYTDKLIF
-	TRDV1	TRDD3	25	TRDJ1	TGTGCTCTTGGGGATCTGGCCTTCCCAAACTCCCGGTTGGGGGATACGCTGGAGACCACCGATAAACTCATCTTT	CALGDLAFPNSRLGDTLETTDKLIF
few	TRDV1	-	18	TRDJ1	TGTGCTCTTGGGGAACATCTACAACGTTATAAAGAGGCCGATAAACTCATCTTT	CALGEHLQRYKEADKLIF
-	TRDV1	-	14	TRDJ1	TGTGCTCTTGGGGAACCGACGTTCACCGATAAACTCATCTTT	CALGEPTFTDKLIF
few	TRDV1	-	20	TRDJ1	TGTGCTCCTGGGGACCGTCTCTTTACTGGAGAAACTCGTTACACCGATAAACTCATCTTT	CAPGDRLFTGETRYTDKLIF
-	TRDV1	TRDD3	22	TRDJ1	TGTGCTCTTGGGGACACCTTCCCCAGTTGGGTACTGGGGGATATGGGCACCGATAAACTCATCTTT	CALGDTFPSWVLGDMGTDKLIF
-	TRDV1	-	16	TRDJ1	TGTGCTCTTGGGAAAGGTATGACTAGCGGATCCGATAAACTCATCTTT	CALGKGMTSGSDKLIF
-	TRDV1	TRDD3	19	TRDJ1	TGTGCTCTTGGGGAGGATTCCTACTGGGGGATACTTGACACCGATAAACTCATCTTT	CALGEDSYWGILDTDKLIF
few	TRDV1	-	12	TRDJ1	TGTGCTCTTGGGGAGCTGCTCGGTAAACTCATCTTT	CALGELLGKLIF
few	TRDV1	-	19	TRDJ1	TGTGCTCTTGGGGACCGTACTTCGCCGGGGGAAGAGTACACCGATAAACTCATCTTT	CALGDRTSPGEEYTDKLIF
few	TRDV1	TRDD2	19	TRDJ1	TGTGCTCTTGGGGATAGGCCTTCCTACTTGTACTGGGAGTACGGTAAACTCATCTTT	CALGDRPSYLYWEYGKLIF
-	TRDV1	TRDD3	20	TRDJ2	TGTGCTCTTGGCCACGGGAGGGGACGCTCCTGGGGGAGATCGACAGCACAACTCTTCTTT	CALGHGRGRSWGRSTAQLFF
few	TRDV1	-	15	TRDJ1	TGTGCTCTTGGGCCCCCTCCAGGGGGTCAACGGGGACCCATCTTT	CALGPPPGGQRGPIF
-	TRDV2	TRDD3	17	TRDJ2	TGTGCCTGCGACACCGACTGGGGGCCGACGGTGACAGCACAACTCTTCTTT	CACDTDWGPTVTAQLFF
-	TRDV1	-	18	TRDJ1	TGTGCTCTTGGGGAATCGGGCGGGTTACTGGGTTACACCGATAAACTCATCTTT	CALGESGGLLGYTDKLIF
few	TRDV1	TRDD2	18	TRDJ1	TGTGCTCTTGGGGAACTTGGCCTTCCTAAGGGGTTACGGGGTAAACTCATCTTT	CALGELGLPKGLRGKLIF
-	TRDV1	-	15	TRDJ1	TGTGCTCTTGGGAGAAAGGGGGGCCGTACCGATAAACTCATCTTT	CALGRKGGRTDKLIF
few	TRDV1	-	20	TRDJ1	TGTGCTCTTGGGGAACTCACAACCCTACCTGATGATGGTCGCACCGATAAACTCATCTTT	CALGELTTLPDDGRTDKLIF
few	TRDV1	TRDD3	16	TRDJ1	TGTGCTCTTGGGGAAGGGGAATCACCTTACTGGGGATACCTCATCTTT	CALGEGESPYWGYLIF
medium-sized	TRDV2	TRDD3	19	TRDJ1	TGTGCCTGTGACATTATACTGGGGGATACGAGCGGTAGGGCCGATAAACTCATCTTT	CACDIILGDTSGRADKLIF
-	TRDV1	TRDD3	19	TRDJ1	TGTGCTCTTGGGGTCCCTCCTACAACTGGGGGAGTCCACACCGATAAACTCATCTTT	CALGVPPTTGGVHTDKLIF
few	TRDV1	-	17	TRDJ1	TGTGCTCTACGAGTCCGGGGTGGACCCAGGGGAGCCGATAAACTCATCTTT	CALRVRGGPRGADKLIF
-	TRDV1	-	22	TRDJ1	TGTGCTCTTGGGGACCGGGGTTCCTACTTACACCCGACTGGGGGGTACACCGATAAACTCATCTTT	CALGDRGSYLHPTGGYTDKLIF
few	TRDV1	TRDD3	20	TRDJ1	TGTGCTCTTGGGGAACTAGTTACTTTACTGGGGGTCAAGTACACCGATAAACTCATCTTT	CALGELVTLLGVKYTDKLIF
few	TRDV2	TRDD3	17	TRDJ1	TGTGCCTGTGACACCCCATACTGGGGGAAAATACTGTCTAAACTCATCTTT	CACDTPYWGKILSKLIF
few	TRDV1	TRDD3	18	TRDJ1	TGTGCTCTTGGGGAATCCGATTACTGGGGGGCGTACACCGATAAACTCATCTTT	CALGESDYWGAYTDKLIF
-	TRDV1	TRDD3	20	TRDJ1	TGTGCTCTTGGGGCTATCCCATACTGGGGGTTCCTCCCGTACACCGATAAACTCATCTTT	CALGAIPYWGFLPYTDKLIF
few	TRDV1	-	20	TRDJ1	TGTGCTCTTGGGGAACTTCGGTCGTACTGGACAAAAGGGTACACCGATAAACTCATCTTT	CALGELRSYWTKGYTDKLIF
-	TRDV1	-	16	TRDJ1	TGTGCTCTTGGGGAAAAGGTGGTGGGCCCAGCCGATAAACTCATCTTT	CALGEKVVGPADKLIF
-	TRDV1	TRDD3	18	TRDJ1	TGTGCTCTTGGGGAACGACCCTCAACTGGGGACGCGTCCGATAAACTCATCTTT	CALGERPSTGDASDKLIF
few	TRDV1	-	13	TRDJ1	TGTGCTCTTGGGGAACCTAGGGGCGATAAACTCATCTTT	CALGEPRGDKLIF
few	TRDV1	TRDD3	16	TRDJ1	TGTGCTCTTGGGGAACAGTTGAGGGGATACTCCGATAAACTCATCTTT	CALGEQLRGYSDKLIF
few	TRDV1	-	20	TRDJ1	TGTGCTCTTGGGGACCGAACGGGGGACATTCCTACGATGTACACCGATAAACTCATCTTT	CALGDRTGDIPTMYTDKLIF
few	TRDV1	-	17	TRDJ1	TGTGCTCTTGGGGGATACGACTGGGTTGGAAACGCCGATAAACTCATCTTT	CALGGYDWVGNADKLIF
-	TRDV1	-	14	TRDJ1	TGTGCTCTTGGGGCCCCAGGAAACGGCATCGAACTCATCTTT	CALGAPGNGIELIF
few	TRDV1	TRDD3	20	TRDJ1	TGTGCTCTTGGGGCACCTATTATATCCCCGGGGATACGCTCTCCCGATAAACTCATCTTT	CALGAPIISPGIRSPDKLIF
few	TRDV1	TRDD3	18	TRDJ1	TGTGCTCTTGGGGAATATGGGGGTATGATGGGGGATATTGGTAAACTCATCTTT	CALGEYGGMMGDIGKLIF
few	TRDV1	TRDD3	17	TRDJ1	TGTGCTCTTGGGGAACTGAGAACGGGGGATATGGCCGATAAACTCATCTTT	CALGELRTGDMADKLIF
-	TRDV1	TRDD3	19	TRDJ1	TGTGCTCTTGGGGAACGGTCCTACGGAAGTGGGGGATTAACCGATAAACTCATCTTT	CALGERSYGSGGLTDKLIF
-	TRDV1	TRDD3	21	TRDJ1	TGTGCTCTTGGTCCCCGGTTGGACCTTCTCGTACTGGGGGATAACTCCGATAAACTCATCTTT	CALGPRLDLLVLGDNSDKLIF
-	TRDV1	TRDD3	19	TRDJ1	TGTGCTCTTGGGGAACTCGTCCTTCGTACTGGGGGTTTCACCGATAAACTCATCTTT	CALGELVLRTGGFTDKLIF
few	TRDV1	-	15	TRDJ1	TGTGCTCTTGGGGAACGAGAGTTGGGGACCGATAAACTCATCTTT	CALGERELGTDKLIF
-	TRDV1	TRDD3	17	TRDJ1	TGTGCTCTTGGGGAAGGGATACGCCGCGGCTGCACCGATAAACTCATCTTT	CALGEGIRRGCTDKLIF
-	TRDV1	TRDD3	28	TRDJ1	TGTGCTCTTGGGGAAAGGACCAGGGAGGGCACTGATACTGGGGGACACGGAGATCGACCCCCACGTACCGATAAACTCATCTTT	CALGERTREGTDTGGHGDRPPRTDKLIF
-	TRDV1	-	15	TRDJ1	TGTGCTCTTGGGGAACTAGTGTTTCGGCCCGATAAACTCATCTTT	CALGELVFRPDKLIF
-	TRDV1	-	15	TRDJ1	TGTGCTCTTGGGGCTCCGGAAGCATACACCGATAAACTCATCTTT	CALGAPEAYTDKLIF
few	TRDV1	-	20	TRDJ1	TGTGCTCTTGGGGAACTGTCTCTCCATAAGGTGGGGGTGTACACCGATAAACTCATCTTT	CALGELSLHKVGVYTDKLIF
few	TRDV1	TRDD3	21	TRDJ1	TGTGCTCTTGGCTCCGCCTTCGGAAGCCTGGGGGTCTCTACCGACACCGATAAACTCATCTTT	CALGSAFGSLGVSTDTDKLIF
few	TRDV1	-	23	TRDJ1	TGTGCTCTGGACTCGTTAAACATCCCTGAAGCGGATACCCTACCACGGTACACCGATAAACTCATCTTT	CALDSLNIPEADTLPRYTDKLIF